This note documents a single T cell receptor beta chain sequence. Its antigen is still unknown. TCRdb independently ran MiXCR on the 5' RACE reads; one entry per CDR3 protein. The sample shows some 630,000 distinct CDR3 sequences, roughly 6.6% of them seen only once. This specimen belongs to a study of identical twins. Findings and limits, study-wide: The abundant beta clonotypes from cord blood had fewer insertions, and memory repertoires had none of this. Researchers reported excess low generation probability among twin-shared out-of-frame alpha sequences. Findings came from cross-sectional statistics, without long-term follow-up of donors.

This CDR3 spans 11 amino acids. Germline CDR1 is SNHLY and CDR2 is FYNNEI. Trimming stripped 6 bases from V and 9 bases from J, with 9 bases between. These data are also associated with another study on yellow fever vaccine responses in identical twins.

This sequence joins TRBV2 and TRBJ2-1, with no clear D. This TCR was sampled from a woman under 30 in good health. Sequenced material: PBMCs. CDR3 nucleotides: TGTGCCAGCAGAAGATATGGTGAGCAGTTCTTC. Its protein product is CASRRYGEQFF.